This T cell receptor beta chain was found in a study of tumor-infiltrating lymphocytes in localized non-small cell lung cancer. Data came from immunoSEQ multiplex PCR; TCRdb stores just in-frame clones and leaves some out. The sample holds some 2,500 clones, roughly 60% seen once. After removal of 7 bases from V and 5 bases from J, the junction contained 6 bases not matched to a gene. The CDR3 is 13 amino acids. CDR1 is MGHRA, CDR2 YSYEKL, per germline. The sample taken for sequencing was uninvolved lung tissue not adjacent to the tumor. This chain joins TRBV4-1 and TRBJ2-3; the match to TRBD2 covers 7 bases. This sequence originates from a human donor with non-small cell lung cancer. The CDR3 region is CASKAERGDTQYF. For the CDR3, the DNA is TGCGCCAGCAAGGCGGAGCGGGGAGATACGCAGTATTTT.